These 6 T cell receptor beta chains originate from one sample sequenced in a study of blood T cells in healthy people across ages. PCR was performed a second time for about 7 to 11 cycles using a sample-barcoded 5' primer and a J-beta primer mix. TCRdb reprocessed the 5' RACE reads via MiXCR and lists one record per CDR3 protein. The repertoire holds some 790,000 distinct CDR3 sequences, with around 28% as singletons. Sequenced material: blood. The receptors originated from a woman of 80 years or more in good health.

This clonotype has a count of ten or more. This chain uses TRBV5-1 with TRBJ1-2; the D is unclear. Germline V gives CDR1 SGHRS, CDR2 YFSETQ. This CDR3 region has 14 residues. The germline V and J ends were trimmed by 1 base and 2 bases, with 9 bases remaining between them. In nucleotides, the CDR3 is TGCGCCAGCAGCTTGTTCCAGACCAACTATGGCTACACCTTC. This codes for CASSLFQTNYGYTF.

This clonotype was picked up one time. V is TRBV5-1 and J is TRBJ1-1; 8 positions match TRBD1. With V trimmed by 4 bases and J by 8 bases, 13 bases remained unmatched. The germline V gene has CDR1 SGHRS and CDR2 YFSETQ. This CDR3 contains 15 residues. In DNA form, the CDR3 reads TGCGCCAGCAGCCATGACAGGGGCTTGAAGAGGGAAGCTTTCTTT. It is translated as CASSHDRGLKREAFF.

In its sample, this clonotype was seen many times. This sequence joins TRBV5-1 and TRBJ1-2; D is ambiguous. V was trimmed by 0 bases and J by 4 bases, leaving 10 bases between them. This CDR3 has 14 residues. Germline CDR1 reads SGHRS; CDR2 reads YFSETQ. The CDR3 loop reads CASSLDSAFYGYTF. As DNA, the CDR3 is TGCGCCAGCAGCTTGGATTCGGCGTTCTATGGCTACACCTTC.

Points on this clonotype: Mismatch with germline at one junction end may stem from a read error. The V and J genes are TRBV3-1 and TRBJ1-1; D is unclear. CDR1 is LGHDT, CDR2 YNNKEL, per germline (reference sequence). This CDR3 has 14 residues. CDR3 in DNA: TGTGCCTGCAGCCAAGAACAGACGAACACTGAAGCTTTCTTT. It codes for CACSQEQTNTEAFF.

The V and J genes are TRBV4-3 and TRBJ2-1; possibly TRBD1 for D (5 bases). The V gene lost 1 base and the J gene lost 1 base, with 8 bases spanning the gap. Germline V gene lookup returns CDR1 LGHNA and CDR2 YSLEER. The CDR3 spans 15 residues. In DNA, the CDR3 is TGCGCCAGCAGCCAAGTGGGGCGGTCCTACAATGAGCAGTTCTTC. It is translated as CASSQVGRSYNEQFF.

At least ten counts were recorded for this clonotype. The genes are TRBV7-2 and TRBJ1-1; 8 nucleotides align to TRBD1. Trimming at V came to 4 bases and at J to 7 bases, leaving 8 bases not matched to a gene. Germline V gene sequence: CDR1 SGHTA, CDR2 FQGNSA. The CDR3 loop spans 14 amino acids. The CDR3 sequence is CASSSGQGGIEAFF. CDR3 DNA sequence: TGTGCCAGCAGCTCCGGACAGGGAGGTATTGAAGCTTTCTTT. The entire variable domain, with the rest obtained from reference TRBV7-2 and TRBJ1-1, is as follows: GAGVSQSPSNKVTEKGKDVELRCDPISGHTALYWYRQSLGQGLEFLIYFQGNSAPDKSGLPSDRFSAERTGGSVSTLTIQRTQQEDSAVYLCASSSGQGGIEAFFGQGTRLTVV.